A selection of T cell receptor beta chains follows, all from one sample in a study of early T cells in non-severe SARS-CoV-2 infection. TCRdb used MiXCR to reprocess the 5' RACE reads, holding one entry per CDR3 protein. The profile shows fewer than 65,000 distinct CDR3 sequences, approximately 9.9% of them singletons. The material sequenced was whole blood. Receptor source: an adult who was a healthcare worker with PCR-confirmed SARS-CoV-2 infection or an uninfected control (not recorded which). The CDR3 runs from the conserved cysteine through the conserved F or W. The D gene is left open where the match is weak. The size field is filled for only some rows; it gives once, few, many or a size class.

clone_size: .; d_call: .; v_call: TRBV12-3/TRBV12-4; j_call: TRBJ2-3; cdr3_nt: TGTGCCAGCAGTTTGGCACCCGCGAGGGATACGCAGTATTTT; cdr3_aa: CASSLAPARDTQYF
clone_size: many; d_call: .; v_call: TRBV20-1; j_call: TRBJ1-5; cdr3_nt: TGCAGTGCTACCCGTCCGGGGAGCAGGAGTCAGCCCCAGCATTTT; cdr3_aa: CSATRPGSRSQPQHF
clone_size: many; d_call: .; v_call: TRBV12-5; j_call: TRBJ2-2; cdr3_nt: TGTGCTAGTGGTGCACGAGCGAACACCGGGGAGCTGTTTTTT; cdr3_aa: CASGARANTGELFF
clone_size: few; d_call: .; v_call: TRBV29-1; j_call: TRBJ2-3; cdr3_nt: TGCAGCGTTGGAAATACGCAGTATTTT; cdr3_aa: CSVGNTQYF
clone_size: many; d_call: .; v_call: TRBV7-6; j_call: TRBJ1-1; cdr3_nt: TGTGCCAGCAGCCCCGTGAACACTGAAGCTTTCTTT; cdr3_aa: CASSPVNTEAFF
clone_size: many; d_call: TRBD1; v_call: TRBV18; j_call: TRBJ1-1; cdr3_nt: TGTGCCAGCTCACCAGGGACAGGGAGATTGGCCACTGAAGCTTTCTTT; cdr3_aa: CASSPGTGRLATEAFF
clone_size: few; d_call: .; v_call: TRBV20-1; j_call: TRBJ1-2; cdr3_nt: TGCAGTGCTAGAGCGCCGCAGGGGTATGGCTACACCTTC; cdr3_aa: CSARAPQGYGYTF
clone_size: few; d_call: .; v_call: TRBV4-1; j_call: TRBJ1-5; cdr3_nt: TGCGCCAGCAGCCAAGAGGGGGGCCATAGCAATCAGCCCCAGCATTTT; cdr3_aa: CASSQEGGHSNQPQHF
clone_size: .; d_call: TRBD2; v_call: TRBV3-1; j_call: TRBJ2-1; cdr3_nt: TGTGCCAGCAGCCAAAACCGGGCGGGGGGCCCAGGCAAGATTGGTGAGCAGTTCTTC; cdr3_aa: CASSQNRAGGPGKIGEQFF
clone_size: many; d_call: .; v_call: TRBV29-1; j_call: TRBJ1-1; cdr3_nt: TGCAGCGTTGGTGAGGATAACACTGAAGCTTTCTTT; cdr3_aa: CSVGEDNTEAFF
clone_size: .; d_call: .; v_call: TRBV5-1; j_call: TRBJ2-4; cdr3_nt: TGCGCCAGCAGCTTGGCCGGGACCGCGGGGAACATTCAGTACTTC; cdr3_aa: CASSLAGTAGNIQYF
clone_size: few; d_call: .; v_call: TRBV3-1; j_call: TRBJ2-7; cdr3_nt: TGTGCCAGCAGCTCGGGACTCAACTACGAGCAGTACTTC; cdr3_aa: CASSSGLNYEQYF
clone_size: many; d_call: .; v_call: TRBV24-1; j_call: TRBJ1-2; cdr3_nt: TGTGCCACCAGACTCGCCCTGAGATTCTGTGGCTACACCTTC; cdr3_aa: CATRLALRFCGYTF
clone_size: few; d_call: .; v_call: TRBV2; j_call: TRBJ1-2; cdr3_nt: TGTGCCAGCAGTGAGTCTTTGGGATATGGCTACACCTTC; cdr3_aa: CASSESLGYGYTF
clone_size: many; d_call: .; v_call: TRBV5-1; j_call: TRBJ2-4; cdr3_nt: TGCGCCAGCAGCTTGGGGCCAAGCGGGAAAAACATTCAGTACTTC; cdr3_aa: CASSLGPSGKNIQYF
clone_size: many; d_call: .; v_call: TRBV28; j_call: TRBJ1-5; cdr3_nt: TGTGCCAGCCTAGGGTACAGAAATCAGCCCCAGCATTTT; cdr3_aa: CASLGYRNQPQHF
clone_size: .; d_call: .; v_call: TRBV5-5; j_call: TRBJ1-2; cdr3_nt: TGTGCCAGCAGCTTGGGACAGGACAACTATGGCTACACCTTC; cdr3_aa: CASSLGQDNYGYTF
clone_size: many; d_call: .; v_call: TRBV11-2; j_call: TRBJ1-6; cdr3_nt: TGTGCCAGCAGCTTAGTGGGGGGTAAAAATTCACCCCTCCATTTT; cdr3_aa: CASSLVGGKNSPLHF
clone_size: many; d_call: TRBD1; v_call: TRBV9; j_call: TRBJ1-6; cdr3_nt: TGTGCCAGCAGCGGAGGACAGGGAAATTCACCCCTCCACTTT; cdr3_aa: CASSGGQGNSPLHF
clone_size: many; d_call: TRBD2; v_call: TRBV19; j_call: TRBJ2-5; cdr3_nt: TGTGCCAGTTACCTCGCCGGACTAGCGGGGGACCCATTAAAGTACTTC; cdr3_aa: CASYLAGLAGDPLKYF
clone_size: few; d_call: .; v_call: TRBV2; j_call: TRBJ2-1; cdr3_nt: TGTGCCAGCAAGGACAGCTACAATGAGCAGTTCTTC; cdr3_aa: CASKDSYNEQFF
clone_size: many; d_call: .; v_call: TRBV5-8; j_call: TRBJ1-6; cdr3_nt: TGTGCCATCCGCCCCGGGGGTAATTCACCCCTCCACTTT; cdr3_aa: CAIRPGGNSPLHF
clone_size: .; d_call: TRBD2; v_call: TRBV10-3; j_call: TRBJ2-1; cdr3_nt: TGTGCCATCAGTGTTAACCAGCGGGGCAGCTCCTACAATGAGCAGTTCTTC; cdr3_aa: CAISVNQRGSSYNEQFF
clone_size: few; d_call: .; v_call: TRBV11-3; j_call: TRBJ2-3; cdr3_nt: TGTGCCAGCAGCTCAGGTGGACCCACAGATACGCAGTATTTT; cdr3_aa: CASSSGGPTDTQYF
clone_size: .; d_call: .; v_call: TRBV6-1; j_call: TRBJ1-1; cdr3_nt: TGTGCCAGCAGTGAAGCCTCGGCACAAGGAACTGAAGCTTTCTTT; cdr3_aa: CASSEASAQGTEAFF
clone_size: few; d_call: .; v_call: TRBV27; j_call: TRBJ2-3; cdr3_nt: TGTGCCAGCAGTTTCGGGGACAAGGATACGCAGTATTTT; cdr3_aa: CASSFGDKDTQYF
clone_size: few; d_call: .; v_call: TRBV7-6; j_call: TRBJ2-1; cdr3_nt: TGTGCCAGCAGCTTAGAGCTTCTCTCCTACAATGAGCAGTTCTTC; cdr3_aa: CASSLELLSYNEQFF
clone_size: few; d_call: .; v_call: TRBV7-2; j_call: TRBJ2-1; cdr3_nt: TGTGCCAGCAGCTGGGGGTTTGGAGACAATGAGCAGTTCTTC; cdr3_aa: CASSWGFGDNEQFF
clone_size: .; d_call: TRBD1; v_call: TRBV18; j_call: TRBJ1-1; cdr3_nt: TGTGCCAGCTCACCGGGGACAGGGACGAACACTGAAGCTTTCTTT; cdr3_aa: CASSPGTGTNTEAFF
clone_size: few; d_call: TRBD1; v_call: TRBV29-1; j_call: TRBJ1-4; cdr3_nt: TGCAGCGTTAGTAAGACAGGGGGTGAAAAACTGTTTTTT; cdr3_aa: CSVSKTGGEKLFF
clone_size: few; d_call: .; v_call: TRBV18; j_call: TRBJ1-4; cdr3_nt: TGTGCCAGCTCACCGGGACGGCCTAATGAAAAACTGTTTTTT; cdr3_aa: CASSPGRPNEKLFF
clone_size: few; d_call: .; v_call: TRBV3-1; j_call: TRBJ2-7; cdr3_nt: TGTGCCAGCAGCCAAGATTACGAGCAGTACTTC; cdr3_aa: CASSQDYEQYF
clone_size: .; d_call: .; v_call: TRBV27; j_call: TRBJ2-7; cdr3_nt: TGTGCCAGCAGTAAGGTAGCCGGGACTGGGTCCTACGAGCAGTACTTC; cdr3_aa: CASSKVAGTGSYEQYF
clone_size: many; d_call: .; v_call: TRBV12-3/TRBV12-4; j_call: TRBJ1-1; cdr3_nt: TGTGCCAGCAGTTTATCCCGGCAAGGGGCCACTGAAGCTTTCTTT; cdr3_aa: CASSLSRQGATEAFF
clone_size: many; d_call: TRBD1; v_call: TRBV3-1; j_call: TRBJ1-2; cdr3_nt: TGTGCCAGCAGCGAAGTACAGGGGCCCTTTGGCTACACCTTC; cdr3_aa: CASSEVQGPFGYTF
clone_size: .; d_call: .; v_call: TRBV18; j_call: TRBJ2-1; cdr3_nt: TGTGCCAGCTCCCGGGTTGAAAACAATGAGCAGTTCTTC; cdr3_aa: CASSRVENNEQFF
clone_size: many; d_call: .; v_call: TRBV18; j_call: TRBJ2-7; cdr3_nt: TGTGCCAGCTCACCACCGGCACGTCTCTACGAGCAGTACTTC; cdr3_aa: CASSPPARLYEQYF
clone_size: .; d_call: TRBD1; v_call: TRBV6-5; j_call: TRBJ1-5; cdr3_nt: TGTGCCAGCGGGAGGGGGCGTCAGCCCCAGCATTTT; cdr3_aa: CASGRGRQPQHF
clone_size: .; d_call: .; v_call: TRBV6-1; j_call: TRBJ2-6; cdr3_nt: TGTGCCAGCACCGGAATCCCGCTCTCTGGGGCCAACGTCCTGACTTTC; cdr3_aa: CASTGIPLSGANVLTF
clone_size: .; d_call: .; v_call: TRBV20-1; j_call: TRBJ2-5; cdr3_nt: TGCAGTGCAAGAAGCGGGTGGGAGACCCAGTACTTC; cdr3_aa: CSARSGWETQYF
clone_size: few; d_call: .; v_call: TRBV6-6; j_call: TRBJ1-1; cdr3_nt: TGTGCCAGCAGTGCCCCGGTGAGAAACACTGAAGCTTTCTTT; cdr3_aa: CASSAPVRNTEAFF
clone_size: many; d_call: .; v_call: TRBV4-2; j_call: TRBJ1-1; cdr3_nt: TGTGCCAGCAGCCAAGTCCGGTCGGCAGGTCGGAGTAGGAACACTGAAGCTTTCTTT; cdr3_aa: CASSQVRSAGRSRNTEAFF
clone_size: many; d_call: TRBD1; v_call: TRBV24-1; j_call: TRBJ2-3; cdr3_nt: TGTGCCACCAGTGAACAGGGGAATACGCAGTATTTT; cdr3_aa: CATSEQGNTQYF
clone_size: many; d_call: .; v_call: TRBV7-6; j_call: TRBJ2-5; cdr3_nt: TGTGCCAGCAGCTCCGATAGTTCCAACGGCGGGACCCAGTACTTC; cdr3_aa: CASSSDSSNGGTQYF
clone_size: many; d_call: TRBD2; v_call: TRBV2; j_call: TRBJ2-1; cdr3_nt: TGTGCCAGCAGTCCGGGACTAGCGGGATGGCTTAGCAATGAGCAGTTCTTC; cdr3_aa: CASSPGLAGWLSNEQFF
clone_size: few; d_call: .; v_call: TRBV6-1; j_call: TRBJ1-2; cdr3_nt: TGTGCCAGCAGTGGAGTCCGGACTGACTATGGCTACACCTTC; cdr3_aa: CASSGVRTDYGYTF